Shown below are 22 T cell receptor beta chains from a single sample sequenced in a study of blood T cells in healthy people across ages. Using a J-beta primer mix together with a sample-barcoded 5' primer, a second PCR was run for roughly 6 to 12 cycles. In TCRdb, the 5' RACE reads were re-called with MiXCR into one record per CDR3 protein. In the table there are over a million distinct CDR3 sequences, 40% to 45% of which are singletons. Sequencing was done on a sample of blood. The receptors originated from a woman aged 18-35 years in good health.

The CDR3 DNA is TGCGCCAGCAGCGCCAGGAGGGATGCTGAAGCTTTCTTT. Its translation: CASSARRDAEAFF. V gene TRBV4-3 combines with J gene TRBJ1-1; D not resolved. CDR1 and CDR2 (germline): LGHNA, YSLEER. Trimming left V 5 bases short and J 6 bases short, with 13 bases between. The length of the CDR3 is 13 residues.

In its sample, this clonotype was seen a few times. The V call is TRBV12-3 or TRBV12-4, the J call TRBJ2-3, with 11 bases aligning to TRBD2. The CDR3 runs 19 residues. Unmatched junction bases numbered 9, after V lost 1 base and J lost 0 bases. The DNA for the CDR3 is TGTGCCAGCAGTTTAGAGACTAGCGGGGCCCGAACTAGCACAGATACGCAGTATTTT. As protein: CASSLETSGARTSTDTQYF.

The rearrangement joins TRBV30 to TRBJ2-7; 9 bases are a match to TRBD1. Germline-derived CDR1 and CDR2 are GTSNPN and SVGIG (reference sequence). The CDR3 consists of 14 residues. V gave up 1 base and J gave up 3 bases; unmatched junction bases: 4. The chain's CDR3 is CAWSADRGVYEQYF. The CDR3 DNA sequence: TGTGCCTGGAGTGCCGACAGGGGGGTCTACGAGCAGTACTTC.

The V call is TRBV10-3, the J call TRBJ2-7, with a tentative D call TRBD1 (5 bases). V was cut by 0 bases and J by 7 bases, with 10 bases left in between. Germline loops: CDR1 ENHRY, CDR2 SYGVKD. The CDR3 totals 13 residues. The CDR3: CAISESTDKEQYF. In DNA form, the CDR3 reads TGTGCCATCAGTGAGTCGACAGATAAAGAGCAGTACTTC.

The V call is TRBV29-1, the J call TRBJ1-2, with TRBD1 matching over 8 bases. J was trimmed by 5 bases and V by 3 bases; bases with no gene match: 11. The CDR3 has 15 residues. Germline V CDR1 and CDR2: SQVTM, ANQGSEA. This CDR3 is CSVDPDRGVGYGYTF. The CDR3 bases are TGCAGCGTTGATCCAGACAGGGGAGTAGGGTATGGCTACACCTTC. Combining the CDR3 with reference TRBV29-1 and TRBJ1-2 gives the whole variable domain SAVISQKPSRDICQRGTSLTIQCQVDSQVTMMFWYRQQPGQSLTLIATANQGSEATYESGFVIDKFPISRPNLTFSTLTVSNMSPEDSSIYLCSVDPDRGVGYGYTFGSGTRLTVV.

The chain is built from TRBV4-3 and TRBJ1-4, with D unresolved. This CDR3 comprises 15 residues. Germline loops: CDR1 LGHNA, CDR2 YSLEER. Trimming pared 0 bases from V and 8 bases from J, leaving 13 bases between. CDR3 nucleotides: TGCGCCAGCAGCCAAGATCCATGGGATTGGGAAAAACTGTTTTTT. It is translated as CASSQDPWDWEKLFF.

This chain joins TRBV7-9 and TRBJ2-5; 9 bases fit TRBD2. The CDR3 length is 14 residues. Trimming took 6 bases from V and 5 from J; bases not matched to a gene: 7. CDR1 is SEHNR and CDR2 is FQNEAQ in the germline V gene (reference sequence). The CDR3 bases are TGTGCCAGCAGGATTAGCGGGAGTAGCGAGACCCAGTACTTC. Amino acids: CASRISGSSETQYF. Full variable domain (missing parts from reference TRBV7-9 and TRBJ2-5): DTGVSQNPRHKITKRGQNVTFRCDPISEHNRLYWYRQTLGQGPEFLTYFQNEAQLEKSRLLSDRFSAERPKGSFSTLEIQRTEQGDSAMYLCASRISGSSETQYFGPGTRLLVL.

The gene calls are TRBV30 and TRBJ2-5; 9 positions agree with TRBD1. This CDR3 has 13 residues. Germline V gene data show CDR1 as GTSNPN and CDR2 as SVGIG (reference sequence). V lost 6 bases to trimming and J lost 2 bases; unmatched junction nucleotides: 4. The CDR3 region has the DNA TGTGCCTGCACCGGGACAGGGCAAGAGACCCAGTACTTC. This codes for CACTGTGQETQYF.

The table lists this clonotype with a few counts. The chain recombines TRBV15 with TRBJ1-5; 8 nucleotides agree with TRBD1. The V and J ends lost 5 bases and 6 bases, in that order; junction bases with no gene match: 12. The CDR3 is 16 residues long. CDR1 LNHNV and CDR2 YYDKDF come from the germline V gene (reference sequence). CDR3 in amino acids: CATSARTGPYSQPQHF. The CDR3 DNA is TGTGCCACCAGCGCCCGGACAGGGCCTTATAGTCAGCCCCAGCATTTT.

V and J are TRBV3-1 and TRBJ2-7; a possible D gene is TRBD2 (6 bases). The germline CDR1 and CDR2 sequences are LGHDT and YNNKEL (reference sequence). With 4 bases removed from V and 0 bases from J, the gap between germline ends came to 22 bases. The CDR3 has 18 amino acids. The CDR3 sequence: CASSPVRGAGRSSYEQYF. The CDR3 DNA reads TGTGCCAGCAGCCCAGTTAGAGGAGCGGGCCGAAGCTCCTACGAGCAGTACTTC.

Details on this clonotype: A read error may explain this, as a much larger clone is one base away. The rearrangement links TRBV20-1 to TRBJ2-7, with TRBD2 identical over 7 bases. Germline V CDR1 and CDR2: DFQATT, SNEGSKA (reference sequence). The V gene end was trimmed by 5 bases and the J gene end by 7 bases; junction bases not matched to a gene: 20. This CDR3 has 16 residues. The CDR3 reads CSAQLTGDYSYNEQYF. CDR3 nucleotide sequence: TGCAGTGCTCAGCTGACGGGGGACTACTCCTACAATGAGCAGTACTTC.

This clonotype has at least ten counts. The chain couples TRBV12-3 or TRBV12-4 to TRBJ1-2, with unresolved D. This CDR3 contains 13 residues. V lost 6 bases and J lost 7, with 15 bases in between. DNA for the CDR3: TGTGCCAGCAGAGCCGAGGTGGTGAGTGGCTACACCTTC. Protein sequence: CASRAEVVSGYTF.

The chain recombines TRBV4-1 with TRBJ2-1, with a weak D call TRBD1 (6 bases). The J call may be wrong; the DNA end is better matched by TRBJ2-7. The V gene's germline CDR1 is MGHRA and CDR2 YSYEKL. The CDR3 length is 16 residues. The CDR3 bases are TGCGCCAGCAGCCCATCAACAGGGTGGACCTACAATGAGCAGTACTTC. As protein: CASSPSTGWTYNEQYF.

This clonotype was observed once. This chain connects TRBV12-3 or TRBV12-4 to TRBJ2-3; the D call may be TRBD1 or TRBD2 (5 bases each). The CDR3 has 17 residues. V was cut by 2 bases and J by 4 bases, with 19 bases left in between. The CDR3 is CASSLMTSGSSPDTQYF. CDR3 DNA: TGTGCCAGCAGTTTAATGACCTCAGGGAGCAGTCCAGATACGCAGTATTTT.

The chain employs TRBV20-1 and TRBJ2-1; D perhaps matches TRBD2 (6 bases). The CDR3 is 13 residues long. Trimming pared 5 bases from V and 7 bases from J, leaving 15 bases between. CDR1 DFQATT and CDR2 SNEGSKA come from the germline V gene (reference sequence). Here the CDR3 reads CSASLGSPNEQFF. CDR3 bases: TGCAGTGCTTCCCTCGGGAGCCCGAATGAGCAGTTCTTC.

This rearrangement joins TRBV28 to TRBJ1-1, with TRBD1 as a possible D gene (6 bases). The V and J ends lost 3 bases and 3 bases respectively, with 14 bases between them. The germline CDR1 and CDR2 sequences are MDHEN and SYDVKM. The CDR3 is made up of 15 amino acids. CDR3 in DNA: TGTGCCAGCAGTTTCTGGGGGGGGCGCCACACTGAAGCTTTCTTT. It encodes CASSFWGGRHTEAFF. The full variable domain, rest sourced from reference TRBV28 and TRBJ1-1, is DVKVTQSSRYLVKRTGEKVFLECVQDMDHENMFWYRQDPGLGLRLIYFSYDVKMKEKGDIPEGYSVSREKKERFSLILESASTNQTSMYLCASSFWGGRHTEAFFGQGTRLTVV.

This chain joins TRBV6-6 and TRBJ1-1; TRBD1 agrees at 9 bases. V lost 4 bases to trimming and J lost 1 base; unmatched junction nucleotides: 4. The CDR3 length is 15 residues. CDR1 and CDR2 from the germline V gene are MNHNY and SVGAGI (reference sequence). DNA of the CDR3: TGTGCCAGCAGTTCGACAGGGGGTTGGAACACTGAAGCTTTCTTT. This translates into CASSSTGGWNTEAFF.

The chain has TRBV7-9 and TRBJ2-3; 9 positions agree with TRBD1. The germline V gene encodes CDR1 SEHNR and CDR2 FQNEAQ (reference sequence). This CDR3 has 15 residues. V shed 4 bases and J 4 bases; nucleotides not matched to a gene: 6. Written as DNA, the CDR3 is TGTGCCAGCAGCTCCGGACAGGGGATGGCAGATACGCAGTATTTT. It translates to CASSSGQGMADTQYF.

This rearrangement joins TRBV6-5 to TRBJ2-1; D remains unclear. V dropped 2 bases and J dropped 2 bases, with 10 bases sitting between them. The CDR3 spans 15 residues. The V gene's germline CDR1 is MNHEY and CDR2 SVGAGI. The CDR3 loop is CASSYSTPTYNEQFF. CDR3 DNA sequence: TGTGCCAGCAGTTACAGTACCCCTACCTACAATGAGCAGTTCTTC.

This clonotype was observed once. The rearrangement joins TRBV5-1 to TRBJ1-2; D remains ambiguous. V lost 0 bases, J lost 4 bases, and 16 bases lay in between. This CDR3 has 16 residues. Looked up from germline, CDR1 is SGHRS and CDR2 is YFSETQ. CDR3 protein: CASSLALADTSYGYTF. The CDR3 DNA is TGCGCCAGCAGCTTGGCCTTGGCAGATACGAGCTATGGCTACACCTTC.

In this sample, this clonotype turned up a few times. The chain employs TRBV4-2 and TRBJ1-2; tentatively, D is TRBD1 (6 bases). The CDR3 is 15 residues long. The germline V and J ends were trimmed by 0 bases and 4 bases, with 12 bases remaining between them. CDR1 LGHNA and CDR2 YNFKEQ come from the germline V gene. CDR3 sequence: CASSQEKGGFYGYTF. The CDR3 DNA reads TGTGCCAGCAGCCAAGAAAAGGGGGGATTCTATGGCTACACCTTC.

V usage is TRBV13 and J usage is TRBJ2-1, with D possibly matching TRBD1 (6 bases). With 5 bases removed from V and 1 base from J, the gap between germline ends came to 18 bases. The germline CDR1 and CDR2 sequences are PRHDT and FYEKMQ (reference sequence). This CDR3 comprises 17 residues. The CDR3 is CASSAWSTQGSYNEQFF. Written as DNA, the CDR3 is TGTGCCAGCAGCGCCTGGTCTACCCAGGGGTCCTACAATGAGCAGTTCTTC.